These T cell receptor beta chains were read from a single sample in a study of breast tumors, draining lymph nodes, adjacent tissues. One entry per CDR3 protein results from TCRdb running MiXCR on the multiplex PCR reads. The data contain about 230,000 distinct CDR3 sequences, approximately 30% of them seen just once; the ten biggest clones take up 1.4%. Sequenced material: axillary lymph node tissue. Receptors were obtained from a female donor with breast cancer. Some clones in this sample may be carry-over from other donors' samples. Both conserved end residues are part of each CDR3. D genes are given only for firm matches. Size is omitted from some rows. Given values are once, few, many or a class for expanded clones.

d_call	v_call	j_call	clone_size	cdr3_aa	cdr3_nt
NA	TRBV6-6	TRBJ1-4	many	CASYLTEKEKLFF	TGTGCCAGCTATCTGACTGAGAAAGAAAAACTGTTTTTT
NA	TRBV12-3/TRBV12-4	TRBJ1-1	NA	CASSPETGRRNTEAFF	TGTGCCAGCAGTCCCGAGACCGGACGGCGGAACACTGAAGCTTTCTTT
NA	TRBV2	TRBJ1-2	many	CASSEKGHYGYTF	TGTGCCAGCAGTGAAAAGGGGCACTATGGCTACACCTTC
NA	TRBV5-1	TRBJ1-1	NA	CASSLDGSNTEAFF	TGCGCCAGCAGCCTCGACGGATCGAACACTGAAGCTTTCTTT
TRBD1	TRBV5-1	TRBJ1-1	NA	CASSFGQGTGAFF	TGCGCCAGCAGCTTCGGACAGGGCACTGGAGCTTTCTTT
TRBD1	TRBV11-3	TRBJ2-7	many	CASSLYGQGAYEQYF	TGTGCCAGCAGCTTATATGGACAGGGGGCTTACGAGCAGTACTTC
TRBD2	TRBV7-9	TRBJ2-7	many	CASSPGTRAGEQYF	TGTGCCAGCAGCCCTGGGACTAGGGCGGGCGAGCAGTACTTC
TRBD1	TRBV20-1	TRBJ1-4	NA	CSATSGTANEKLFF	TGCAGTGCTACCTCCGGGACAGCTAATGAAAAACTGTTTTTT
TRBD1	TRBV2	TRBJ2-7	NA	CASSEGTGVGSYEQYF	TGTGCCAGCAGTGAAGGGACAGGGGTAGGGTCCTACGAGCAATACTTC
NA	TRBV5-6	TRBJ2-1	many	CASSLVRAPNEQFF	TGTGCCAGCAGCTTGGTGAGGGCCCCGAATGAGCAGTTCTTC
NA	TRBV12-3/TRBV12-4	TRBJ1-2	many	CASSRQVGGYTF	TGTGCCAGCAGTCGACAGGTTGGTGGCTACACCTTC
TRBD2	TRBV2	TRBJ2-7	many	CASSDIGGGGGNEQYF	TGTGCCAGCAGTGACATCGGCGGGGGTGGCGGAAACGAGCAGTACTTC
TRBD2	TRBV3-1	TRBJ2-7	many	CASSQDSSGLYEQYF	TGTGCCAGCAGCCAAGATTCTAGCGGGCTCTACGAGCAGTACTTC
TRBD1	TRBV30	TRBJ1-2	many	CACRRDRPYGYTF	TGTGCCTGCCGCCGGGACAGGCCCTATGGCTACACCTTC
NA	TRBV7-8	TRBJ2-7	many	CASSLRDSKQYF	TGTGCCAGCAGCTTAAGGGACTCCAAACAGTACTTC
NA	TRBV2	TRBJ2-7	NA	CASCSGASYEQYF	TGTGCCAGCTGCTCAGGGGCCTCCTACGAGCAGTACTTC
NA	TRBV20-1	TRBJ2-2	NA	CSAEVRGELSF	TGCAGTGCCGAGGTCAGGGGGGAGCTGTCTTTT
TRBD1	TRBV7-9	TRBJ2-5	NA	CASSLGTGGYQETQYF	TGTGCCAGCAGCCTCGGGACAGGGGGCTACCAAGAGACCCAGTACTTC
TRBD1	TRBV5-8	TRBJ2-1	many	CASSSGQGPYNEQFF	TGTGCCAGCAGCTCGGGACAGGGGCCTTACAATGAGCAGTTCTTC
NA	TRBV28	TRBJ2-3	NA	CASSLGGWGGTDTQYF	TGTGCCAGCAGTTTGGGGGGCTGGGGTGGCACAGATACGCAGTATTTT
TRBD1	TRBV28	TRBJ1-5	many	CASSPTGQGNQPQHF	TGTGCCAGCAGTCCTACCGGACAGGGCAATCAGCCCCAGCATTTT
TRBD2	TRBV6-6	TRBJ2-1	many	CASSHSGLAGVYNEQFF	TGTGCCAGCAGTCACTCCGGACTAGCGGGAGTCTACAATGAGCAGTTCTTC
NA	TRBV24-1	TRBJ2-1	many	CATSDGASSYNEQFF	TGTGCCACCAGTGACGGGGCTAGCTCCTACAATGAGCAGTTCTTC